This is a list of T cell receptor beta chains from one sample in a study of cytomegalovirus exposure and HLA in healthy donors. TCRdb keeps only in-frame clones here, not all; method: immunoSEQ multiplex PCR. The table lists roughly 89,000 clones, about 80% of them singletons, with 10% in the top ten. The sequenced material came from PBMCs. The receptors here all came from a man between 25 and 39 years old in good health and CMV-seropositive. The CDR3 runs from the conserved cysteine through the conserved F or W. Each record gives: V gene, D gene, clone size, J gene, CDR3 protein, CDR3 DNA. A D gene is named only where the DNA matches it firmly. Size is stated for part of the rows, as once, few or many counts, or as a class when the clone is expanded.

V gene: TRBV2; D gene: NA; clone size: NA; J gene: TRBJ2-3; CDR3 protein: CASNVLRGTQYF; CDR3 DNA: TGTGCCAGCAACGTTTTAAGGGGTACGCAGTATTTT
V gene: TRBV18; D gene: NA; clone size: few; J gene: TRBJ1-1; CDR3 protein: CASSPLVVRGTEAFF; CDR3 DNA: TGTGCCAGCTCACCACTCGTCGTTCGAGGCACTGAAGCTTTCTTT
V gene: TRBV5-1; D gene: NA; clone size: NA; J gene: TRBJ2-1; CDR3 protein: CASSLDEASSYNEQFF; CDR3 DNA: TGCGCCAGCAGCTTGGATGAGGCAAGCTCCTACAATGAGCAGTTCTTC
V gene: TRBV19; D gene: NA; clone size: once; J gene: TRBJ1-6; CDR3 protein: CASSIFGGYNSPLHF; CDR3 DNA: TGTGCCAGTAGTATCTTCGGGGGGTATAATTCACCCCTCCACTTT
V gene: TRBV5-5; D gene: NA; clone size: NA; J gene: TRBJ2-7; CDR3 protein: CASSLGEFWGGASYEQYF; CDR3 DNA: TGTGCCAGCAGCTTGGGGGAGTTCTGGGGGGGGGCCTCCTACGAGCAGTACTTC
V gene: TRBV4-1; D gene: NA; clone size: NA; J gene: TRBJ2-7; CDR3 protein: CASSQDVRGLYEQYF; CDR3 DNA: TGCGCCAGCAGCCAAGATGTCCGGGGACTCTACGAGCAGTACTTC
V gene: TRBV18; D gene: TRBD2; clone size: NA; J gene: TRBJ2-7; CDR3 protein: CASSPGQGSGGEQYF; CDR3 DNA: TGTGCCAGCTCACCGGGCCAGGGCTCGGGGGGCGAGCAGTACTTC
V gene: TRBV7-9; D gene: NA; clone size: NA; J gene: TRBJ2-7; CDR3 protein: CASSGYRDVAYEQYF; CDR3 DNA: TGTGCCAGCAGTGGATACAGGGACGTGGCCTACGAGCAGTACTTC
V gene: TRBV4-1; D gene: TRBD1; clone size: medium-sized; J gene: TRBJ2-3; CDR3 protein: CASSPLGQRDTQYF; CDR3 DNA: TGCGCCAGCAGCCCTCTGGGACAGAGAGATACGCAGTATTTT
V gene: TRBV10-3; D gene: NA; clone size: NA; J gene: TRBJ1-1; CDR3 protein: CAISADTEAFF; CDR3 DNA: TGTGCCATCAGTGCGGACACTGAAGCTTTCTTT
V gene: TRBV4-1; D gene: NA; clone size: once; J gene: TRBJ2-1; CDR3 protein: CASSHPASSSYNEQFF; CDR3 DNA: TGCGCCAGCAGCCACCCCGCGTCTAGCTCCTACAATGAGCAGTTCTTC
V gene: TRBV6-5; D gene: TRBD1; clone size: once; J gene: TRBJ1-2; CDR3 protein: CASSYDRDNYGYTF; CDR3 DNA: TGTGCCAGCAGTTACGACAGGGACAACTATGGCTACACCTTC
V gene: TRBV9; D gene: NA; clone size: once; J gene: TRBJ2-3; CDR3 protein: CASSQLWAPSTDTQYF; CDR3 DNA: TGTGCCAGCAGCCAGTTGTGGGCTCCCAGCACAGATACGCAGTATTTT
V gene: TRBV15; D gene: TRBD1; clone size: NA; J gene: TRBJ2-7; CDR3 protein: CATSRGRTGPDEQYF; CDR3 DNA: TGTGCCACCAGCCGAGGGAGGACAGGGCCCGACGAGCAGTACTTC
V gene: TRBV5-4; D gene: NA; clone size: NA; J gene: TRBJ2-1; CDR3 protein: CASSLAGVNEQFF; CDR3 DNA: TGTGCCAGCAGCTTGGCAGGGGTCAATGAGCAGTTCTTC
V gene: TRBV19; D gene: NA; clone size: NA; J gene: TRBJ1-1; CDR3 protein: CASSIRRKVTEAFF; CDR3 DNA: TGTGCCAGTAGTATTCGGCGGAAGGTTACTGAAGCTTTCTTT
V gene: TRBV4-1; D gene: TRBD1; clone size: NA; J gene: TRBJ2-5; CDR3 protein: CASSLGQSQYF; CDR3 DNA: TGCGCCAGCAGCCTGGGACAGAGCCAGTACTTC
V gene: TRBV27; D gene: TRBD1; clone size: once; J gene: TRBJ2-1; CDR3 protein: CASSLGTGGLNEQFF; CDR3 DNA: TGTGCCAGCAGTTTAGGGACAGGGGGTTTAAATGAGCAGTTCTTC
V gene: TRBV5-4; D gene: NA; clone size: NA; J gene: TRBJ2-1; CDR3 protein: CASRADSHNEQFF; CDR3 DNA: TGTGCCAGCAGGGCGGATTCCCACAATGAGCAGTTCTTC
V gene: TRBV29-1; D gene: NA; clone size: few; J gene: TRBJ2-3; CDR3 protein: CSVVWHSTDTQYF; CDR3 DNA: TGCAGCGTTGTTTGGCACAGCACAGATACGCAGTATTTT
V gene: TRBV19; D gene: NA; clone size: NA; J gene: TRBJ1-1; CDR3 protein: CASSIRGGGSEAFF; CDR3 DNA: TGTGCCAGTAGTATCCGGGGAGGGGGTTCTGAAGCTTTCTTT
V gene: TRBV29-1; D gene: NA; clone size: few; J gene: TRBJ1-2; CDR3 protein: CSVDRTDGYTF; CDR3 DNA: TGCAGCGTTGATAGGACAGACGGCTACACCTTC
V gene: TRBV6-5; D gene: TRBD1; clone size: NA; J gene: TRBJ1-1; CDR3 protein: CATSFRGQVAFF; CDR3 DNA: TGTGCCACCTCCTTTAGGGGACAGGTGGCTTTCTTT
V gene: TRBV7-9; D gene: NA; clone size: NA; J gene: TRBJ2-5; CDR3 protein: CASSFNVGRRETQYF; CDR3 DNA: TGTGCCAGCAGCTTTAATGTGGGGAGGCGGGAGACCCAGTACTTC
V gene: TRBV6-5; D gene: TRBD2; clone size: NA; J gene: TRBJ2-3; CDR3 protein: CASKRLLASTDTQYF; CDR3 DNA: TGTGCCAGCAAACGATTACTAGCGAGCACAGATACGCAGTATTTT
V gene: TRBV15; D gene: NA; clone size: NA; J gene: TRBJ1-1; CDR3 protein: CATSSRRVNTEAFF; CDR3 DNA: TGTGCCACCAGCAGTCGGCGGGTGAACACTGAAGCTTTCTTT
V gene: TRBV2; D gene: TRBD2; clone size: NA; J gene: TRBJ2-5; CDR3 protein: CASSFRSGGNQETQYF; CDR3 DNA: TGTGCCAGCAGTTTCCGTAGCGGGGGCAACCAAGAGACCCAGTACTTC
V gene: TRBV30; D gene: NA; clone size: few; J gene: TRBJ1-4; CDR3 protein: CAWRRGATNEKLFF; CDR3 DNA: TGTGCCTGGAGGCGGGGTGCAACTAATGAAAAACTGTTTTTT
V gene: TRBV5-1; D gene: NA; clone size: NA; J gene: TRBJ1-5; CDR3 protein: CASSLGAGGNQPQHF; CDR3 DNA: TGCGCCAGCAGCTTGGGAGCCGGGGGGAATCAGCCCCAGCATTTT
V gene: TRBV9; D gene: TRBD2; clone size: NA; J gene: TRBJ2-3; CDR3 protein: CASSVESGGATDTQYF; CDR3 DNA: TGTGCCAGCAGCGTAGAGAGCGGGGGGGCCACAGATACGCAGTATTTT
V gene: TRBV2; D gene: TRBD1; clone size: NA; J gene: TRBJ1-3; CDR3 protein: CASSESGGFSGNTIYF; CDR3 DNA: TGTGCCAGCAGTGAATCAGGGGGTTTCTCTGGAAACACCATATATTTT
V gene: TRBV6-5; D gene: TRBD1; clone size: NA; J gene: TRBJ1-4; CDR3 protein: CASEGTGGNEKLFF; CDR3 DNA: TGTGCCAGCGAGGGGACAGGCGGCAATGAAAAACTGTTTTTT
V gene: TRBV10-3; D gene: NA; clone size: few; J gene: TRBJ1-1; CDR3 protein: CAIGGHMNTEAFF; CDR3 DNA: TGTGCCATCGGGGGACACATGAACACTGAAGCTTTCTTT
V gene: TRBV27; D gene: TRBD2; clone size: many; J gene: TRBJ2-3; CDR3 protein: CASSRGLAMSTDTQYF; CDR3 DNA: TGTGCCAGCAGTCGAGGACTAGCGATGAGCACAGATACGCAGTATTTT
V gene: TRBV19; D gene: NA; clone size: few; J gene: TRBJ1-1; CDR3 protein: CASSPSGGRHTEAFF; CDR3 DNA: TGTGCCAGTAGCCCCTCCGGGGGGCGGCACACTGAAGCTTTCTTT
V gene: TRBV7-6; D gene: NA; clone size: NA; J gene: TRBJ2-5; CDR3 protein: CASSLVVGRETQYF; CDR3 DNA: TGTGCCAGCAGCTTAGTTGTGGGGCGGGAGACCCAGTACTTC
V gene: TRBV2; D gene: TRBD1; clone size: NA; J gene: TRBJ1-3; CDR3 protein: CASSEHQPSPGTGRNTIYF; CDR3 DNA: TGTGCCAGCAGTGAACACCAGCCCTCTCCAGGGACAGGGAGAAACACCATATATTTT
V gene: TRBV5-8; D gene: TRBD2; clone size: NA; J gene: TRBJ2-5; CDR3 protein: CASSLTTSGGPGETQYF; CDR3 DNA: TGTGCCAGCAGCTTGACCACTAGCGGGGGTCCTGGGGAGACCCAGTACTTC
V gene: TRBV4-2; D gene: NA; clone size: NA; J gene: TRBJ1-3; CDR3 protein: CASSYRQSASGNTIYF; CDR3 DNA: TGTGCCAGCAGCTATCGACAGTCCGCCTCTGGAAACACCATATATTTT
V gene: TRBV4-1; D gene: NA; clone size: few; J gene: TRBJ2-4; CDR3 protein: CASSQGGGLAKNIQYF; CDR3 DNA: TGCGCCAGCAGCCAGGGCGGAGGGCTAGCCAAAAACATTCAGTACTTC
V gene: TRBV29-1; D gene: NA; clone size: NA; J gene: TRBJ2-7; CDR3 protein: CSVVLLGRDEQYF; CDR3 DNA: TGCAGCGTTGTGTTGTTGGGGCGCGACGAGCAGTACTTC
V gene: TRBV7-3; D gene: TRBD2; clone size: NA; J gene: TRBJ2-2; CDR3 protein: CASSPTLGGGAGHGELFF; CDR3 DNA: TGTGCCAGCAGCCCCACCCTAGGCGGGGGGGCTGGTCACGGGGAGCTGTTTTTT
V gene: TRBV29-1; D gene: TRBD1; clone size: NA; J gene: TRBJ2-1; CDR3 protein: CSGQGAYNEQFF; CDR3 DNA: TGCAGCGGACAGGGGGCCTACAATGAGCAGTTCTTC
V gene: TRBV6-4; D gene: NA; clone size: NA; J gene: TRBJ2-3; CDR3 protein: CASSRVAASTDTQYF; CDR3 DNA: TGTGCCAGCAGTCGGGTAGCGGCTAGCACAGATACGCAGTATTTT
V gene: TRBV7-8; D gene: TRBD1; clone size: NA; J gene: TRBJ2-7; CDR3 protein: CASSLKRDRQGWANEQYF; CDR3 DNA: TGTGCCAGCAGCTTAAAACGGGACAGACAGGGTTGGGCTAACGAGCAGTACTTC
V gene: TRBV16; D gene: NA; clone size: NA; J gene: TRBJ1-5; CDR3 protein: CASSQSWPGGNQPQHF; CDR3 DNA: TGTGCCAGCAGCCAATCATGGCCGGGGGGTAATCAGCCCCAGCATTTT
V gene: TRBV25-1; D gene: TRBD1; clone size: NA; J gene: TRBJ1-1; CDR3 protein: CATSGDRDSTEAFF; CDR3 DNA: TGTGCCACCAGTGGGGACAGGGATAGCACTGAAGCTTTCTTT
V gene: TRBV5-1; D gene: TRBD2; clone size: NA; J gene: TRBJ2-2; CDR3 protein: CASSLAGGANTGELFF; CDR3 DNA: TGCGCCAGCAGCTTGGCCGGGGGGGCCAACACCGGGGAGCTGTTTTTT
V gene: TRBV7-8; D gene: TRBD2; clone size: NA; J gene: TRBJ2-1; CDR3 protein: CASSSIRAGGPNEQFF; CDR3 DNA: TGTGCCAGCAGCTCGATAAGAGCGGGGGGCCCCAATGAGCAGTTCTTC
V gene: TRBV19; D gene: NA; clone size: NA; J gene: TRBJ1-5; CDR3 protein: CASSQGMGQPQHF; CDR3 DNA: TGTGCCAGTAGCCAGGGTATGGGTCAGCCCCAGCATTTT
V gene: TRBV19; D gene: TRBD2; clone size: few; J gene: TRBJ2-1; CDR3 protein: CASSRFGTSGVGSYNEQFF; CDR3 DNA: TGTGCCAGTAGTAGGTTCGGGACTAGCGGGGTGGGCTCCTACAATGAGCAGTTCTTC
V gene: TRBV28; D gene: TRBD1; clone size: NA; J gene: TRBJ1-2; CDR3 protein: CASRGQPMGGYTF; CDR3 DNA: TGTGCCAGCAGGGGACAGCCGATGGGGGGCTACACCTTC
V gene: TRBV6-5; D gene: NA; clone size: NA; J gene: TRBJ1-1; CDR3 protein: CASSADRSEAFF; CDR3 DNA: TGTGCCAGCAGTGCCGACAGGAGTGAAGCTTTCTTT
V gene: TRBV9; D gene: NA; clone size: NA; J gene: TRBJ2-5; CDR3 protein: CASSVSGQETQYF; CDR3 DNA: TGTGCCAGCAGCGTATCCGGCCAAGAGACCCAGTACTTC
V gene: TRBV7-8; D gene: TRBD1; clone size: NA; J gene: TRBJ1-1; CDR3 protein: CASSLTGAGTEAFF; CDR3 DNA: TGTGCCAGCAGCTTAACAGGGGCGGGGACTGAAGCTTTCTTT
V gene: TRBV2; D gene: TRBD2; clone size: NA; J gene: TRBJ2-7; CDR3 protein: CASSKRTSGEAYEQYF; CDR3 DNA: TGTGCCAGCAGTAAACGGACTAGCGGGGAAGCCTACGAGCAGTACTTC
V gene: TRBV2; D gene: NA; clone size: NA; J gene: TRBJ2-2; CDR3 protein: CASVGALPPGELFF; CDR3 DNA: TGTGCCAGCGTGGGGGCATTACCACCCGGGGAGCTGTTTTTT
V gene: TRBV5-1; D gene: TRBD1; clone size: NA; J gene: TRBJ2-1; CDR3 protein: CASSLIQGGSYNEQFF; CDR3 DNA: TGCGCCAGCAGCCTAATACAGGGGGGCTCCTACAATGAGCAGTTCTTC